This TCR beta chain came from a study of blood T cells in healthy people across ages. In the study overall: Researchers report that template switching captured about one barcoded beta molecule per two T cells.

Combining a sample-barcoded 5' primer with a J-beta primer mix, a second PCR ran for about 7 to 11 cycles. TCRdb reprocessed the 5' RACE reads with MiXCR, giving one entry per CDR3 protein. The table shows 1.5 million to 2 million distinct CDR3 sequences, with about 50% occurring only once. CDR3 size: 16 residues. Per germline, CDR1 SGHTA and CDR2 FQGNSA. Trimming shortened V by 1 base and J by 0 bases, and 7 bases separated the two germline ends. General study points: TCR beta diversity, measured per million T cells, fell in a roughly linear way with age. Long-lived and aged donors differed, with more naive CD4+ cells and higher diversity in the long-lived. Naive T cell percentage by flow cytometry tracked strongly with beta diversity.

This clonotype has more than one count but fewer than ten. Antigen specificity is unknown. The J gene is TRBJ2-6, the V gene TRBV7-2; D perhaps matches TRBD2 (6 bases). This TCR was sampled from a woman in her forties in good health. The sample was blood. The CDR3 region has the DNA TGTGCCAGCAGCTTAGGGGGGGACTCTGGGGCCAACGTCCTGACTTTC. It specifies CASSLGGDSGANVLTF.